The 8 T cell receptor beta chains below were found in one sample sequenced in a study of cytomegalovirus exposure and HLA in healthy donors. Both 60 Vbeta primers and 13 Jbeta primers went into the PCR. The data were produced by immunoSEQ multiplex PCR, yet TCRdb's version contains in-frame clones alone and is incomplete. The profile shows 85,000 to 90,000 clones, around 76% of them singletons. Sequenced sample: PBMCs. Receptors were obtained from a man in his thirties or forties in good health and CMV-seropositive.

The rearrangement links TRBV6-6 to TRBJ1-5; tentative D call: TRBD1 (5 bases). From germline, CDR1 is MNHNY and CDR2 SVGAGI (reference sequence). There are 12 residues in the CDR3. V was shortened by 6 bases and J by 8 bases, with 11 bases between the two germline ends. CDR3 DNA: TGTGCCAGCAGGACCCTGACAGAGCCCCAGCATTTT. Residues: CASRTLTEPQHF.

The genes are TRBV28 and TRBJ1-1; D gene unclear. The CDR3 runs 15 residues. Per germline, CDR1 MDHEN and CDR2 SYDVKM. The V end lost 6 bases, the J end lost 0 bases, and 14 bases lay between the germline ends. In DNA, the CDR3 is TGTGCCAGCAGCCTCACGACTAGCATGAACACTGAAGCTTTCTTT. It is translated as CASSLTTSMNTEAFF.

This chain joins TRBV7-2 and TRBJ2-3, with D tentatively TRBD1 (5 bases). Per germline, CDR1 SGHTA and CDR2 FQGNSA. The CDR3 extends over 16 amino acids. Trimming removed 1 base from V and 0 bases from J, with 11 bases in between. DNA for the CDR3: TGTGCCAGCAGCTTAGGGACACATATTAGCACAGATACGCAGTATTTT. Translated: CASSLGTHISTDTQYF.

The V call is TRBV2, the J call TRBJ1-6; 9 bases fit TRBD1. The V and J ends lost 4 bases and 9 bases, in that order; junction bases with no gene match: 4. The germline gives CDR1 SNHLY, CDR2 FYNNEI. The CDR3 extends over 14 amino acids. The CDR3 here is CASSAGQGTSPLHF. The CDR3 coding sequence is TGTGCCAGCAGTGCGGGACAGGGAACTTCACCCCTCCACTTT.

The V call is TRBV19, the J call TRBJ2-7; 9 bases are shared with TRBD1. CDR1 is LNHDA and CDR2 is SQIVND in the germline V gene (reference sequence). There are 16 residues in the CDR3. The junction had 14 bases not matched to a gene; V was cut back by 5 bases and J by 6 bases. The CDR3: CASSARVGQGNPEQYF. The CDR3 DNA sequence: TGTGCCAGTAGTGCACGGGTCGGACAGGGGAATCCCGAGCAGTACTTC.

The chain links TRBV19 to TRBJ1-5; 7 bases line up with TRBD1. The CDR3 contains 19 residues. Germline V CDR1 and CDR2: LNHDA, SQIVND (reference sequence). With 1 base clipped from V and 0 bases from J, the junction kept 12 bases outside the gene matches. CDR3 sequence reads: CASSIVGRGQTYSNQPQHF. The CDR3 region has the DNA TGTGCCAGTAGTATAGTTGGACGGGGACAGACATATAGCAATCAGCCCCAGCATTTT.

The table lists this clone with a few counts. The J gene is TRBJ2-3, the V gene TRBV27; TRBD2 matches at 12 bases. Germline V lookup: CDR1 MNHEY, CDR2 SMNVEV (reference sequence). The CDR3 has 16 amino acids. V dropped 4 bases and J dropped 1; count of bases not matched to a gene: 3. As DNA, the CDR3 is TGTGCCAGCAGTTCGAGACTAGCGGGGGGCACAGATACGCAGTATTTT. Encoded protein: CASSSRLAGGTDTQYF.

This sequence joins TRBV11-2 and TRBJ2-5, with D maybe TRBD1 (5 bases). This CDR3 is built from 13 residues. Per the germline V gene, CDR1 is SGHAT and CDR2 is FQNNGV. V shed 5 bases and J shed 5 bases, with 12 bases lying between them. DNA of the CDR3: TGTGCCAGCAGCCAGCACAGGACGGAGACCCAGTACTTC. Translation: CASSQHRTETQYF.